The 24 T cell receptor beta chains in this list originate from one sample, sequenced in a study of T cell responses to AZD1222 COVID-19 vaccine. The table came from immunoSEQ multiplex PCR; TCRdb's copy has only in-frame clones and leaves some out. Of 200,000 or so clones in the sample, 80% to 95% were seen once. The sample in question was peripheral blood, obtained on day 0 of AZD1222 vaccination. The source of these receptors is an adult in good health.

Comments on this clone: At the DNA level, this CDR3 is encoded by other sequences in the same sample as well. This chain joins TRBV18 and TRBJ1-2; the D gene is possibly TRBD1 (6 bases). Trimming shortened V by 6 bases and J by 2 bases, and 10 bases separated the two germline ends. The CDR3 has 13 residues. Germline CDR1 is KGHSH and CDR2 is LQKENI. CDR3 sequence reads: CASSPDRNYGYTF. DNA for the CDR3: TGTGCCAGCTCCCCTGACAGGAACTATGGCTACACCTTC.

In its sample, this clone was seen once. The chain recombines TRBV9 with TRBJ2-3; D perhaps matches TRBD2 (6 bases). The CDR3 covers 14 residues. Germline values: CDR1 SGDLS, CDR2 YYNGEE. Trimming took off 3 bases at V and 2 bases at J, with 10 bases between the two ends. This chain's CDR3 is CASSGDWSTDTQYF. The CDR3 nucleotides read TGTGCCAGCAGCGGGGACTGGTCCACAGATACGCAGTATTTT.

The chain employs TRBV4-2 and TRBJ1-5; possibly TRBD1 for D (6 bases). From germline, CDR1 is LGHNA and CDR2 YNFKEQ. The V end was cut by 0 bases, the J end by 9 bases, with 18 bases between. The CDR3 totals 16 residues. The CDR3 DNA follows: TGTGCCAGCAGCCAAGATCAGGGGCGCGGAGGTGGGCCCCAGCATTTT. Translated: CASSQDQGRGGGPQHF.

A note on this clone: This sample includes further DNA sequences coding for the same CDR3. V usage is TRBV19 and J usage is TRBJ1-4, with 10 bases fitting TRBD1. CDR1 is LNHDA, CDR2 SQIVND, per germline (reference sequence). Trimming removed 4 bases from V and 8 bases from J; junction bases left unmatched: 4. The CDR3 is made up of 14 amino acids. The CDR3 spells CASSSGQGGEKLFF. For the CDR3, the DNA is TGTGCCAGTAGTAGCGGACAGGGGGGCGAAAAACTGTTTTTT.

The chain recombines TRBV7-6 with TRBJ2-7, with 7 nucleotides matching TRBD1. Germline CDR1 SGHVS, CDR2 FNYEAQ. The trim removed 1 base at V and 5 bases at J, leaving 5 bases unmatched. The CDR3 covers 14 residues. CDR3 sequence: CASSLERGLNEQYF. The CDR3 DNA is TGTGCCAGCAGCTTAGAAAGGGGGCTCAACGAGCAGTACTTC.

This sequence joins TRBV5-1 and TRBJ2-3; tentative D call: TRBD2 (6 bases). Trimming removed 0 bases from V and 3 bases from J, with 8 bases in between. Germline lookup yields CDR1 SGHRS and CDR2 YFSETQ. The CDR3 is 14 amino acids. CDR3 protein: CASSLGGETDTQYF. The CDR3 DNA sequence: TGCGCCAGCAGCTTGGGCGGGGAAACAGATACGCAGTATTTT.

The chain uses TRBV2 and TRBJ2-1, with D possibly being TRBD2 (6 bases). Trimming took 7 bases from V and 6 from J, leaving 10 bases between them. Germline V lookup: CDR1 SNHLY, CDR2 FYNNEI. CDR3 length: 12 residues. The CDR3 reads CASNGGINEQFF. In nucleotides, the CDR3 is TGTGCCAGCAATGGAGGGATCAATGAGCAGTTCTTC.

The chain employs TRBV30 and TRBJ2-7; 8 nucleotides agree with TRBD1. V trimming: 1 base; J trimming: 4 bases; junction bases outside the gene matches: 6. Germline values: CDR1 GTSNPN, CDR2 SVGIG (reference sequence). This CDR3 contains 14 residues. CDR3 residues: CAWSGQGAGYEQYF. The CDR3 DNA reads TGTGCCTGGAGTGGCCAGGGGGCAGGATACGAGCAGTACTTC.

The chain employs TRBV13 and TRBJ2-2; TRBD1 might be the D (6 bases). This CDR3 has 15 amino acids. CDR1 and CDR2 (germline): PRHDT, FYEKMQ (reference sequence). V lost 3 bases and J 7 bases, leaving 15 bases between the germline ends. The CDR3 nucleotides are TGTGCCAGCAGCTTCCGGGACAACATGGTCGGGGAGCTGTTTTTT. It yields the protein CASSFRDNMVGELFF.

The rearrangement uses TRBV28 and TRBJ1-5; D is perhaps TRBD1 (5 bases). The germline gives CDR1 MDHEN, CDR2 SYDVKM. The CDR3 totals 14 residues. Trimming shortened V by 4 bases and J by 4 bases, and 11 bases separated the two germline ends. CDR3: CASSSGTPNQPQHF. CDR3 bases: TGTGCCAGCAGTTCCGGGACGCCGAATCAGCCCCAGCATTTT.

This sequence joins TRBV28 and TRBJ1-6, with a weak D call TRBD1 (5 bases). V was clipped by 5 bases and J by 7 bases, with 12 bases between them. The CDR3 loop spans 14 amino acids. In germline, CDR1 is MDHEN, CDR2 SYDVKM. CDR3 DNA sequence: TGTGCCAGCAGTCTCCGGGACTTCAATTCACCCCTCCACTTT. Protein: CASSLRDFNSPLHF. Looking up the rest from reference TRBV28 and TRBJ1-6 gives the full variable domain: DVKVTQSSRYLVKRTGEKVFLECVQDMDHENMFWYRQDPGLGLRLIYFSYDVKMKEKGDIPEGYSVSREKKERFSLILESASTNQTSMYLCASSLRDFNSPLHFGNGTRLTVT.

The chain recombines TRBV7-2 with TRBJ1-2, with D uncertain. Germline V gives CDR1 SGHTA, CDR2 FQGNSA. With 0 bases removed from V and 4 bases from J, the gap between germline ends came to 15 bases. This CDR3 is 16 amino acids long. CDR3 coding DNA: TGTGCCAGCAGCTTAGCCACAGCATGGAGACCCTATGGCTACACCTTC. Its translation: CASSLATAWRPYGYTF. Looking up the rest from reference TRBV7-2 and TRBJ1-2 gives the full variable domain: GAGVSQSPSNKVTEKGKDVELRCDPISGHTALYWYRQSLGQGLEFLIYFQGNSAPDKSGLPSDRFSAERTGGSVSTLTIQRTQQEDSAVYLCASSLATAWRPYGYTFGSGTRLTVV.

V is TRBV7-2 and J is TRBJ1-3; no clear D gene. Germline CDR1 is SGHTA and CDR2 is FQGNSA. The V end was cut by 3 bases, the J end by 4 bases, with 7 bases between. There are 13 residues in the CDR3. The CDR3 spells CASSFLQGNTIYF. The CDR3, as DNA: TGTGCCAGCAGCTTTTTACAGGGAAACACCATATATTTT.

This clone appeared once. CDR3 nucleotides: TGTGCCAGCAATCTAGGACAGCACAATCAGCCCCAGCATTTT. Translated, it gives CASNLGQHNQPQHF. The chain links TRBV28 to TRBJ1-5; D may be TRBD1 (6 bases). The CDR3 contains 14 residues. V lost 7 bases and J lost 3, with 13 bases in between. Germline CDR1 MDHEN, CDR2 SYDVKM.

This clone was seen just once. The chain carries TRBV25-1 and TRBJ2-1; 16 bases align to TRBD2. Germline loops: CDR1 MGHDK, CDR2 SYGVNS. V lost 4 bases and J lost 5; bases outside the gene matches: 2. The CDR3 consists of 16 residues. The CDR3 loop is CASSGGLAGGHNEQFF. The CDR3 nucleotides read TGTGCCAGCAGTGGGGGACTAGCGGGAGGGCACAATGAGCAGTTCTTC.

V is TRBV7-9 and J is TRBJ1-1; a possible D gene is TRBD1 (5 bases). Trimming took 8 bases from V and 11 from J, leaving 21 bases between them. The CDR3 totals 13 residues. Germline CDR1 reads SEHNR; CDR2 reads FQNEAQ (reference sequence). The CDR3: CASAPGGDLAAFF. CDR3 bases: TGTGCCAGCGCCCCGGGAGGGGACTTAGCGGCTTTCTTT.

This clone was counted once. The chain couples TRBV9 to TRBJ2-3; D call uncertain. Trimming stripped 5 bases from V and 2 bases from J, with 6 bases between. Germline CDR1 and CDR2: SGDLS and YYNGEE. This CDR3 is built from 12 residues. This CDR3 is CASRGLTDTQYF. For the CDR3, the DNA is TGTGCCAGCAGGGGCCTCACAGATACGCAGTATTTT.

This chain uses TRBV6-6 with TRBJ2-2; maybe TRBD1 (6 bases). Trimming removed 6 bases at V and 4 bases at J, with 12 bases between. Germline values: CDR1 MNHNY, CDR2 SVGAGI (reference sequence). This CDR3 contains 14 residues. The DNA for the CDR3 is TGTGCCAGCAGAGACGGACAGTTCACCGGGGAGCTGTTTTTT. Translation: CASRDGQFTGELFF.

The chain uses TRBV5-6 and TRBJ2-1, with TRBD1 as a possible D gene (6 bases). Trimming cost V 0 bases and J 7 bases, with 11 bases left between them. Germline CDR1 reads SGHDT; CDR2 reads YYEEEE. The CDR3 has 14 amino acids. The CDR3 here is CASSLGQAGNEQFF. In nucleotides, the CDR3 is TGTGCCAGCAGCTTGGGACAGGCTGGGAATGAGCAGTTCTTC.

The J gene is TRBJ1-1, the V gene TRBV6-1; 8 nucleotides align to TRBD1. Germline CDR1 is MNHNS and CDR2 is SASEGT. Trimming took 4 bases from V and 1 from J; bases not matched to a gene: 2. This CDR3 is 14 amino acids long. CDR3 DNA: TGTGCCAGCAGTGCCGGGACAGGGAACACTGAAGCTTTCTTT. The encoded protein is CASSAGTGNTEAFF.

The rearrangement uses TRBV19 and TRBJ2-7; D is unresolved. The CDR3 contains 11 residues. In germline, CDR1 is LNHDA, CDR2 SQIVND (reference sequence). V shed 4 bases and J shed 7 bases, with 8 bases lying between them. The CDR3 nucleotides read TGTGCCAGTAGTACCGGGTCGGAGCAGTACTTC. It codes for CASSTGSEQYF.

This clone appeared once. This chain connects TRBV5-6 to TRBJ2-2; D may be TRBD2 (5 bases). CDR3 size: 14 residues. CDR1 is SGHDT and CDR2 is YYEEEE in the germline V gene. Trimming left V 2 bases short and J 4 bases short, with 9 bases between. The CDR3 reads CASSLGSFTGELFF. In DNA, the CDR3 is TGTGCCAGCAGCTTAGGGAGCTTCACCGGGGAGCTGTTTTTT.

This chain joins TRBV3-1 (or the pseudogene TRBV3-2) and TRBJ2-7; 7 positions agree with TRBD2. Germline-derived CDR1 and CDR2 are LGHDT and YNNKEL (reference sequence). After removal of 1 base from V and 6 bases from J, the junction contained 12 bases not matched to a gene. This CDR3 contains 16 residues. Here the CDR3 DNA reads TGTGCCAGCAGCCAAGGCGTACTCGGGGGAGGGATCGAGCAGTACTTC. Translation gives CASSQGVLGGGIEQYF.

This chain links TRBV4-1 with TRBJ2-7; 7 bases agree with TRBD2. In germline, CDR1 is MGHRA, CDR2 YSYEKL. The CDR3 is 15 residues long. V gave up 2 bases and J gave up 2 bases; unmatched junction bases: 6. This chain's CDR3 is CASSQRGGDAYEQYF. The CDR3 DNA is TGCGCCAGCAGCCAACGGGGAGGGGACGCCTACGAGCAGTACTTC.